This T cell receptor (beta chain) was captured in a study of blood T cell repertoires in COVID-19. Study background: The United States, Italy and Spain supplied acute and convalescent COVID-19 samples. T cells, B-cell-depleted T cells, or PBMCs supplied cDNA or gDNA.

Sequenced by immunoSEQ multiplex PCR; TCRdb stores in-frame clones only, minus some. The sample lists about 110,000 clones, 85% to 95% seen once, with around 1.3% in the top ten. CDR1 SGHNT and CDR2 YYREEE come from the germline V gene (reference sequence). The V end lost 5 bases, the J end lost 2 bases, and 13 bases lay between the germline ends. There are 14 residues in the CDR3. This receptor was identified in a woman younger than 45 with acute or convalescent COVID-19. The sequenced sample was peripheral blood. This sequence joins TRBV5-4 and TRBJ2-5; D is possibly TRBD2 (6 bases). This CDR3 is CASSIADGQETQYF. Written as DNA, the CDR3 is TGTGCCAGCAGTATAGCGGACGGACAAGAGACCCAGTACTTC.